One sample yielded the 4 T cell receptor beta chains listed below, sequenced in a study of regulatory T cells in long-lasting Graves disease. Building of the TCR beta libraries involved iRepertoire HTBI primers and Arm-PCR of CDR3 regions. TCRdb reprocessed the multiplex PCR reads via MiXCR and lists one record per CDR3 protein. The sample has a few hundred thousand distinct CDR3 sequences, around 20% seen once. Specified time point: newly diagnosed GD, antithyroid drugs for less than 3 months. RNA extracted from PBMCs served as the sequencing template. The sequencing here drew on peripheral blood mononuclear cells (PBMCs), taken at new diagnosis, from a patient treated with antithyroid drugs. These receptors originate from a female donor with Graves disease.

The J gene is TRBJ2-1, the V gene TRBV29-1, with 13 bases identical to TRBD2. From germline, CDR1 is SQVTM and CDR2 ANQGSEA. The V and J ends lost 7 bases and 1 base, in that order; junction bases with no gene match: 10. This CDR3 contains 17 residues. The CDR3 region has the DNA TGCAGCGGCAAAAGAGGGACTAGCGGGGCATCCTACAATGAGCAGTTCTTC. Protein product: CSGKRGTSGASYNEQFF.

The genes are TRBV6-4 and TRBJ1-2; TRBD1 aligns across 7 bases. The CDR3 runs to 13 residues. In germline, CDR1 is MRHNA, CDR2 SNTAGT. The ends lost 2 bases at V and 7 bases at J; junction bases unmatched: 4. The CDR3 DNA reads TGTGCCAGCAGTGACAACGGACAGGCTGGCTACACCTTC. This codes for CASSDNGQAGYTF.

The chain uses TRBV6-1 and TRBJ1-4, with 8 bases fitting TRBD1. This CDR3 spans 15 amino acids. Germline V gives CDR1 MNHNS, CDR2 SASEGT. V was pared by 6 bases and J by 5 bases, with 8 bases of the junction left unmatched. CDR3 sequence reads: CASSPGQGGNEKLFF. DNA of the CDR3: TGTGCCAGCAGCCCAGGACAGGGAGGAAATGAAAAACTGTTTTTT.

This clonotype occurred many times. CDR3 nucleotides: TGTGCCAGCAGCAAGGAGGGGCCCTACGAGCAGTACTTC. Amino acids: CASSKEGPYEQYF. The chain couples TRBV7-9 to TRBJ2-7; tentative D call: TRBD2 (6 bases). The ends were cut back, 5 bases at V and 2 bases at J, with 10 bases in the middle. Germline V gene data show CDR1 as SEHNR and CDR2 as FQNEAQ (reference sequence). This CDR3 contains 13 residues.